The subject of this entry is one TCR beta chain. This clonotype was found many times. The specificity of this receptor is unknown. Qualities for individual bases were not recorded, and no much larger clone is one base off. The entry originates in a study of T cell repertoires in cytomegalovirus infection (dated by TCRdb to between 2018 and 2021). For the study in its entirety: Donor HLA type was relevant to the analysis, as public TCR beta signatures indicated carriage of CMV infection together with the matching HLA type. Points the paper makes about the study in general: The ex vivo response was dominated by HLA-C-restricted CMV-specific TCR beta clonotypes, which also provided the single most frequent clonotype in two of eight donors. Carriers of CMV infection plus the relevant HLA type were discriminated by the cumulative frequency of public TCR beta family members in the study cohort and in an independent approximately 360-donor cohort.

For sequencing, an Illumina HiSeq 1500 was employed. TCRdb reanalyzed the raw reads on its own, using fastp at Q25 for trimming and MiXCR for clone calling, and kept in-frame beta chains. A single entry per CDR3 protein holds the most common genes and DNA from its merged rows. The sample data list some 400,000 distinct CDR3 sequences, and around 18% of these were observed just once. The top ten constitute around 10% of the sample. V loses 1 base of germline sequence and J loses 6 bases, and the interval between the two ends is 13 bases. The CDR3 covers 14 residues, taking in both the cysteine and the phenylalanine. The kept DNA is CDR3 alone, 42 bases in frame from the first base. CDR1 and CDR2 (DFQATT, SNEGSKA) derive from the germline V gene (reference sequence).

The chain is encoded by TRBV20-1 joined to TRBJ2-1, with the D gene not confidently named. The receptor comes from a human donor in good health (CMV status not recorded). Some clones in this sample may be carry-over from other donors' samples. The specimen sequenced was PBMCs. The DNA sequence follows: TGCAGTGCTAGAGCTTTTACTCGGTCCAATGAGCAGTTCTTC. The encoded protein is CSARAFTRSNEQFF.